The 21 T cell receptor beta chains given below trace back to one sample, sequenced in a study of cytomegalovirus exposure and HLA in healthy donors. PCR was performed using 60 Vbeta and 13 Jbeta primers. Using immunoSEQ multiplex PCR, the repertoire was profiled, and TCRdb retains in-frame clones only, with some absent. The repertoire holds under 110,000 clones, with 65% to 80% as singletons. Sequencing was carried out using PBMCs. Every receptor here comes from a woman between 45 and 60 years old in good health and CMV-seropositive.

CDR3 nucleotides: TGTGCCAGCAGAGCCGCGGCTTCACCCCTCCACTTT. Translated, it gives CASRAAASPLHF. The chain links TRBV27 to TRBJ1-6; no clear D gene. The CDR3 has 12 residues. Trimming pared 6 bases from V and 9 bases from J, leaving 9 bases between. Germline V gene lookup returns CDR1 MNHEY and CDR2 SMNVEV (reference sequence).

This clone showed up just a few times. The chain recombines TRBV2 with TRBJ2-5; 10 bases match TRBD1. Germline loops: CDR1 SNHLY, CDR2 FYNNEI. V lost 6 bases, J lost 3 bases, and 7 bases stayed unmatched. The CDR3 has 15 amino acids. The CDR3 nucleotides are TGTGCCAGCAGGGGACAGGGGTCCCCCGAAGAGACCCAGTACTTC. As protein: CASRGQGSPEETQYF.

Points on this clone: The germline gene is not matched at one end of the junction; a read error may be the cause. J is TRBJ1-1 and V is TRBV10-1; D gene unclear. The length of the CDR3 is 14 residues. Germline CDR1 and CDR2: WNHNN and SYGVQD (reference sequence). The CDR3 DNA reads as TGCGCCAGCAGTACCCATCACGGGAACGCTGAAGCTTTCTTT. This encodes CASSTHHGNAEAFF.

This rearrangement joins TRBV4-1 to TRBJ1-2; D is possibly TRBD1 (5 bases). Trimming pared 0 bases from V and 1 base from J, leaving 15 bases between. The germline V gene encodes CDR1 MGHRA and CDR2 YSYEKL. The CDR3 sequence is 17 residues long. CDR3 DNA sequence: TGCGCCAGCAGCCAAGATCGAAGAGACAGATTTAACTATGGCTACACCTTC. This sequence encodes CASSQDRRDRFNYGYTF.

V is TRBV27 and J is TRBJ2-2; D is uncertain. CDR3 length: 14 amino acids. Trimming shortened V by 7 bases and J by 0 bases, and 9 bases separated the two germline ends. Looked up from germline, CDR1 is MNHEY and CDR2 is SMNVEV (reference sequence). The CDR3 bases are TGTGCCAGCACCGGCGGAGCGAACACCGGGGAGCTGTTTTTT. As protein: CASTGGANTGELFF.

The rearrangement links TRBV18 to TRBJ2-7; 9 nucleotides align to TRBD1. V dropped 6 bases and J dropped 0; count of bases not matched to a gene: 9. The V gene's germline CDR1 is KGHSH and CDR2 LQKENI. The CDR3 is 16 residues long. CDR3 in amino acids: CASSLLETGGSYEQYF. DNA for the CDR3: TGTGCCAGCTCCCTTCTCGAGACAGGGGGCTCCTACGAGCAGTACTTC.

This chain uses TRBV5-5 with TRBJ2-3; D might be TRBD2 (6 bases). Germline CDR1 reads SGHKS; CDR2 reads YYEKEE (reference sequence). The CDR3 sequence is 16 residues long. Trimming removed 0 bases at V and 2 bases at J, with 13 bases between. As DNA, the CDR3 is TGTGCCAGCAGCTTGGGGGCGGGGCTCGACACAGATACGCAGTATTTT. Protein: CASSLGAGLDTDTQYF.

V usage is TRBV5-4 and J usage is TRBJ2-1, with a weak D call TRBD2 (7 bases). Trimming stripped 2 bases from V and 1 base from J, with 10 bases between. This CDR3 has 15 amino acids. Per germline, CDR1 SGHNT and CDR2 YYREEE (reference sequence). The CDR3 sequence: CASSLRGGSYNEQFF. The CDR3 nucleotides are TGTGCCAGCAGCTTAAGGGGGGGGTCCTACAATGAGCAGTTCTTC. Using reference TRBV5-4 and TRBJ2-1 for the parts outside the CDR3, the full variable domain is ETGVTQSPTHLIKTRGQQVTLRCSSQSGHNTVSWYQQALGQGPQFIFQYYREEENGRGNFPPRFSGLQFPNYSSELNVNALELDDSALYLCASSLRGGSYNEQFFGPGTRLTVL.

V gene TRBV30 combines with J gene TRBJ2-5; maybe TRBD1 (5 bases). This CDR3 is 13 amino acids long. Germline CDR1 GTSNPN, CDR2 SVGIG (reference sequence). V lost 2 bases to trimming and J lost 7 bases, with 14 bases between them. For the CDR3, the DNA is TGTGCCTGGAGTCCGCGCAGGGAATGGACCCAGTACTTC. Translating it yields CAWSPRREWTQYF.

The V call is TRBV7-8, the J call TRBJ2-5; 9 nucleotides agree with TRBD1. The J call may be wrong; the DNA end is better matched by TRBJ2-7. Per germline, CDR1 SGHVS and CDR2 FQNEAQ. The CDR3 has 14 amino acids. The DNA for the CDR3 is TGTGCCAGCAGCTTAGGACAGGGGGTAATCGAGCAGTACTTC. The encoded protein is CASSLGQGVIEQYF.

This chain connects TRBV7-3 to TRBJ2-5, with TRBD1 matching over 10 bases. J was trimmed by 7 bases and V by 5 bases; bases with no gene match: 13. Germline-derived CDR1 and CDR2 are SGHTA and FQGTGA. This CDR3 spans 16 amino acids. The CDR3 region has the DNA TGTGCCAGCAGCCGAGCTTCGGGACAGGGGTACTCGACCCAGTACTTC. Protein product: CASSRASGQGYSTQYF.

By sample fraction, this clone is medium-sized. This chain connects TRBV25-1 to TRBJ2-3; 11 nucleotides line up with TRBD2. Trimming took 7 bases from V and 1 from J; bases not matched to a gene: 7. In germline, CDR1 is MGHDK, CDR2 SYGVNS. CDR3 size: 16 residues. The CDR3 DNA follows: TGTGCCAGCATGCTCCAACTAGCGGGGGGCACAGATACGCAGTATTTT. It encodes CASMLQLAGGTDTQYF.

The chain links TRBV19 to TRBJ1-4, with 8 bases that match TRBD1. J gave up 5 bases and V 4 bases, and 3 bases lay outside the gene matches. The CDR3 runs 14 residues. CDR1 LNHDA and CDR2 SQIVND come from the germline V gene (reference sequence). CDR3 in DNA: TGTGCCAGTAGTACTTGGACAGGGAATGAAAAACTGTTTTTT. It translates to CASSTWTGNEKLFF. Variable domain in full (rest from reference TRBV19 and TRBJ1-4): DGGITQSPKYLFRKEGQNVTLSCEQNLNHDAMYWYRQDPGQGLRLIYYSQIVNDFQKGDIAEGYSVSREKKESFPLTVTSAQKNPTAFYLCASSTWTGNEKLFFGSGTQLSVL.

This chain connects TRBV7-6 to TRBJ2-7; weak D call: TRBD1 (6 bases). Trimming took 5 bases from V and 2 from J, leaving 16 bases between them. The CDR3 sequence is 15 residues long. CDR1 and CDR2 (germline): SGHVS, FNYEAQ. Written as DNA, the CDR3 is TGTGCCAGCAGCCTAGGGGCAGGGGCACCCTACGAGCAGTACTTC. It specifies CASSLGAGAPYEQYF.

The rearrangement uses TRBV28 and TRBJ2-5, with D perhaps matching TRBD1 (6 bases). The CDR3 consists of 15 residues. V dropped 6 bases and J dropped 2 bases, with 16 bases sitting between them. Germline CDR1 MDHEN, CDR2 SYDVKM. This CDR3 reads CASSHYRVRQETQYF. CDR3 DNA sequence: TGTGCCAGCAGCCATTACAGGGTTCGGCAAGAGACCCAGTACTTC.

By sample share, this clone is medium-sized (0.01 to 0.1%). The chain couples TRBV13 to TRBJ2-7; D is unresolved. The germline gives CDR1 PRHDT, CDR2 FYEKMQ (reference sequence). This CDR3 spans 16 amino acids. V lost 2 bases and J lost 3, with 17 bases in between. In DNA, the CDR3 is TGTGCCAGCAGCTTATTGAACAACCCAAGATACTACGAGCAGTACTTC. It is translated as CASSLLNNPRYYEQYF.

This chain joins TRBV19 and TRBJ1-5; 9 bases agree with TRBD1. Per germline, CDR1 LNHDA and CDR2 SQIVND (reference sequence). V lost 4 bases and J lost 0; bases outside the gene matches: 4. The CDR3 runs 16 residues. The DNA for the CDR3 is TGTGCCAGTAGTACGCTGGACAGGGGTAGCAATCAGCCCCAGCATTTT. It is translated as CASSTLDRGSNQPQHF. The full variable domain, with the rest looked up from reference TRBV19 and TRBJ1-5, is DGGITQSPKYLFRKEGQNVTLSCEQNLNHDAMYWYRQDPGQGLRLIYYSQIVNDFQKGDIAEGYSVSREKKESFPLTVTSAQKNPTAFYLCASSTLDRGSNQPQHFGDGTRLSIL.

The genes are TRBV19 and TRBJ1-5, with TRBD1 as a possible D gene (5 bases). The CDR3 loop spans 15 amino acids. CDR1 is LNHDA and CDR2 is SQIVND in the germline V gene (reference sequence). V lost 10 bases and J 3 bases, leaving 19 bases between the germline ends. The CDR3, as DNA: TGTGCCACGAAGGGGCCGACAGAGATCAATCAGCCCCAGCATTTT. It is translated as CATKGPTEINQPQHF.

The rearrangement uses TRBV21-1 and TRBJ1-5; the listed D gene, TRBD1, was not tested against the DNA. TRBV21-1 is deemed a pseudogene. The CDR3 spans 16 residues. CDR3 DNA: TGTGCCCCTAGGCCCAAACAGGGTCAGGGCAATCAGCCCCAGCATTTT. This codes for CAPRPKQGQGNQPQHF.

Note on this clone: Sequence at one end of the junction differs from germline and may be a read error. The rearrangement joins TRBV7-9 to TRBJ2-7; 12 nucleotides line up with TRBD2. The CDR3 runs to 15 residues. Germline CDR1 reads SEHNR; CDR2 reads FQNEAQ (reference sequence). This CDR3 is CSSSYRTSGDYEQYF. DNA of the CDR3: TGTTCCAGCAGCTACAGGACTAGCGGGGACTACGAGCAGTACTTC.

The chain employs TRBV28 and TRBJ2-7; the D gene is possibly TRBD1 (5 bases). The germline V gene encodes CDR1 MDHEN and CDR2 SYDVKM. The CDR3 spans 14 residues. V shed 7 bases and J shed 3 bases, with 16 bases lying between them. The CDR3 reads CASTHTPGFYEQYF. As DNA, the CDR3 is TGTGCCAGCACTCATACCCCAGGGTTCTACGAGCAGTACTTC.